Listed below are T cell receptor beta chains from one sample, sequenced in a study of pediatric ulcerative colitis. The protocol was immunoSEQ multiplex PCR, while the TCRdb copy is restricted to in-frame clones and leaves out a portion. Seen here are 40,000 to 60,000 clones, under 80% observed once, and the top ten hold 3% to 4.5%. Sequencing was carried out using gut tissue. Receptors originate from a girl aged 5 to 17 with moderate ulcerative colitis. Both conserved end residues are part of each CDR3. The order of the fields is CDR3 DNA, CDR3 protein, CDR3 length, D gene, J gene, clone size, V gene. A D gene is named only where the DNA matches it firmly. Size values are once, few and many counts, or a class for expanded clones, and some rows have none.

CDR3 DNA: TGTGCCAGCAGCCCGGGAGCTTCCTACGAGCAGTACTTC; CDR3 protein: CASSPGASYEQYF; CDR3 length: 13; D gene: .; J gene: TRBJ2-7; clone size: .; V gene: TRBV5-4
CDR3 DNA: TGTGCCAGCAGCTTAGCCAGGGGGCAGGAGTACTTC; CDR3 protein: CASSLARGQEYF; CDR3 length: 12; D gene: TRBD1; J gene: TRBJ2-7; clone size: .; V gene: TRBV7-8
CDR3 DNA: TGCGCCAGCAGCCCTTGGGAGGAAAAAGAAGCTTTCTTT; CDR3 protein: CASSPWEEKEAFF; CDR3 length: 13; D gene: .; J gene: TRBJ1-1; clone size: .; V gene: TRBV5-1
CDR3 DNA: TGTGCCAGCAGCTTGTTGCTGGGGATGAACACTGAAGCTTTCTTT; CDR3 protein: CASSLLLGMNTEAFF; CDR3 length: 15; D gene: .; J gene: TRBJ1-1; clone size: few; V gene: TRBV5-6
CDR3 DNA: TGCGCCAGCAGCCAAGGCGGGGGTTGGACCGGGGAGCTGTTTTTT; CDR3 protein: CASSQGGGWTGELFF; CDR3 length: 15; D gene: TRBD2; J gene: TRBJ2-2; clone size: .; V gene: TRBV4-3
CDR3 DNA: TGCAGCGGAGCGGGGGGTTACAATGAGCAGTTCTTC; CDR3 protein: CSGAGGYNEQFF; CDR3 length: 12; D gene: TRBD2; J gene: TRBJ2-1; clone size: .; V gene: TRBV29-1
CDR3 DNA: TGTGCCAGCGCGAGGGAGGAGACCCAGTACTTC; CDR3 protein: CASAREETQYF; CDR3 length: 11; D gene: .; J gene: TRBJ2-5; clone size: .; V gene: TRBV7-2
CDR3 DNA: TGCGCCAGCAGCTTGGGGCCACAAGAGACCCAGTACTTC; CDR3 protein: CASSLGPQETQYF; CDR3 length: 13; D gene: .; J gene: TRBJ2-5; clone size: few; V gene: TRBV5-1
CDR3 DNA: TGCGCCAGCAGCTTGGTTGCCGGGGCAGGGACTGAAGCTTTCTTT; CDR3 protein: CASSLVAGAGTEAFF; CDR3 length: 15; D gene: .; J gene: TRBJ1-1; clone size: .; V gene: TRBV5-1
CDR3 DNA: TGTGCCAGCAGTAAGGACTGGGATTACGAGCAGTACTTC; CDR3 protein: CASSKDWDYEQYF; CDR3 length: 13; D gene: .; J gene: TRBJ2-7; clone size: .; V gene: TRBV2
CDR3 DNA: TGTGCCAGCAGCTTAGCAGACCCCCGCTACAAGGTCACCGGGGAGCTGTTTTTT; CDR3 protein: CASSLADPRYKVTGELFF; CDR3 length: 18; D gene: .; J gene: TRBJ2-2; clone size: .; V gene: TRBV11-3
CDR3 DNA: TGTGCCAGCAGCTTAGGGCTAGCGGGGGCCCTCTATGAGCAGTTCTTC; CDR3 protein: CASSLGLAGALYEQFF; CDR3 length: 16; D gene: TRBD2; J gene: TRBJ2-1; clone size: .; V gene: TRBV7-2
CDR3 DNA: TGTGCCAGCAGTTATGGGACAGGGGTTCTGGCTGAAAAACTGTTTTTT; CDR3 protein: CASSYGTGVLAEKLFF; CDR3 length: 16; D gene: TRBD1; J gene: TRBJ1-4; clone size: .; V gene: TRBV6-6
CDR3 DNA: TGTGCCACCCAGTTTTATAGGAGTACTAACAATGAGCAGTTCTTC; CDR3 protein: CATQFYRSTNNEQFF; CDR3 length: 15; D gene: .; J gene: TRBJ2-1; clone size: .; V gene: TRBV28
CDR3 DNA: TGTGCCAGCAGTTACTGGACCGACACTGAAGCTTTCTTT; CDR3 protein: CASSYWTDTEAFF; CDR3 length: 13; D gene: .; J gene: TRBJ1-1; clone size: .; V gene: TRBV6-6
CDR3 DNA: TGCGCCAGCAGCCAGACAGGGCCCGAGGTCGGGAATTCACCCCTCCACTTT; CDR3 protein: CASSQTGPEVGNSPLHF; CDR3 length: 17; D gene: TRBD1; J gene: TRBJ1-6; clone size: .; V gene: TRBV4-1
CDR3 DNA: TGTGCCAGCAGCTTAAGGGCAGTTAGGGATCCCGGGGAGCTGTTTTTT; CDR3 protein: CASSLRAVRDPGELFF; CDR3 length: 16; D gene: .; J gene: TRBJ2-2; clone size: once; V gene: TRBV7-3
CDR3 DNA: TGTGCCAGCAGCTTAAGGCTCGGGACAGTACATCAGCCCCAGCATTTT; CDR3 protein: CASSLRLGTVHQPQHF; CDR3 length: 16; D gene: TRBD1; J gene: TRBJ1-5; clone size: .; V gene: TRBV7-2
CDR3 DNA: TGCGCCAGCAGCTTGAACCCGTCGGTTGACACCGGGGAGCTGTTTTTT; CDR3 protein: CASSLNPSVDTGELFF; CDR3 length: 16; D gene: .; J gene: TRBJ2-2; clone size: .; V gene: TRBV5-1
CDR3 DNA: TGTGCCAGCAGCTTCCGGGGCCCCTCCTACGAGCAGTACTTC; CDR3 protein: CASSFRGPSYEQYF; CDR3 length: 14; D gene: .; J gene: TRBJ2-7; clone size: once; V gene: TRBV5-4
CDR3 DNA: TGTGCCAGCAGCTTAGACACGGGACAGGCAGTTTATGAGCAGTTCTTC; CDR3 protein: CASSLDTGQAVYEQFF; CDR3 length: 16; D gene: TRBD1; J gene: TRBJ2-1; clone size: few; V gene: TRBV11-2
CDR3 DNA: TGTGCCAGCAGCCAAGCCGGACAGATTAGCAATCAGCCCCAGCATTTT; CDR3 protein: CASSQAGQISNQPQHF; CDR3 length: 16; D gene: .; J gene: TRBJ1-5; clone size: .; V gene: TRBV4-2
CDR3 DNA: TGTGCCAGTCTAACCTCAAGCAGGGGAGCAACTGGCTACACCTTC; CDR3 protein: CASLTSSRGATGYTF; CDR3 length: 15; D gene: .; J gene: TRBJ1-2; clone size: .; V gene: TRBV6-5
CDR3 DNA: TGTGCCAGCAGCTTTTTGGGGGGGCGATTGGACACTGAAGCTTTCTTT; CDR3 protein: CASSFLGGRLDTEAFF; CDR3 length: 16; D gene: .; J gene: TRBJ1-1; clone size: .; V gene: TRBV2
CDR3 DNA: TGTGCCAGCAGGGGAGGGGTGTCTAATGAAAAACTGTTTTTT; CDR3 protein: CASRGGVSNEKLFF; CDR3 length: 14; D gene: .; J gene: TRBJ1-4; clone size: .; V gene: TRBV2
CDR3 DNA: TGTGCCAGCAGTGAAGCGGGCGGCTATGGCTACACCTTC; CDR3 protein: CASSEAGGYGYTF; CDR3 length: 13; D gene: .; J gene: TRBJ1-2; clone size: medium-sized; V gene: TRBV6-1
CDR3 DNA: TGCGCCAGCAGCTCGGCGGGAGCCGACACCGGGGAGCTGTTTTTT; CDR3 protein: CASSSAGADTGELFF; CDR3 length: 15; D gene: TRBD2; J gene: TRBJ2-2; clone size: few; V gene: TRBV5-1
CDR3 DNA: TGTGCCAGCAGCCCCCCCACCGGGGGAGAAGCTTTCTTT; CDR3 protein: CASSPPTGGEAFF; CDR3 length: 13; D gene: .; J gene: TRBJ1-1; clone size: .; V gene: TRBV14
CDR3 DNA: TGTGCCAGCAGCGAATCAAGCGGGATCTACAATGAGCAGTTCTTC; CDR3 protein: CASSESSGIYNEQFF; CDR3 length: 15; D gene: TRBD2; J gene: TRBJ2-1; clone size: .; V gene: TRBV2
CDR3 DNA: TGTGCCAGCAGCTACCTGGCCTTGACAGGGAACACTGAAGCTTTCTTT; CDR3 protein: CASSYLALTGNTEAFF; CDR3 length: 16; D gene: .; J gene: TRBJ1-1; clone size: .; V gene: TRBV5-6
CDR3 DNA: TGTGCCAGCAGCGACAGGGAATCCGGGTCACCCCTCCACTTT; CDR3 protein: CASSDRESGSPLHF; CDR3 length: 14; D gene: TRBD1; J gene: TRBJ1-6; clone size: .; V gene: TRBV6-6
CDR3 DNA: TGCGCCAGCAGGTTTGAGGGGGCGGGTACTGAAGCTTTCTTT; CDR3 protein: CASRFEGAGTEAFF; CDR3 length: 14; D gene: TRBD1; J gene: TRBJ1-1; clone size: .; V gene: TRBV5-1
CDR3 DNA: TGTGCCAGCAGCCGGAGAGGACTAGGGAGCCACAATGAGCAGTTCTTC; CDR3 protein: CASSRRGLGSHNEQFF; CDR3 length: 16; D gene: TRBD2; J gene: TRBJ2-1; clone size: .; V gene: TRBV13
CDR3 DNA: TGTGCCAGCAGCGAGCAAGGGGGCCCCGATACGCAGTATTTT; CDR3 protein: CASSEQGGPDTQYF; CDR3 length: 14; D gene: TRBD1; J gene: TRBJ2-3; clone size: .; V gene: TRBV11-2
CDR3 DNA: TGTGCCAGCAGCTTAACCGCTGGGGCTAGCGGAAACACCGGGGAGCTGTTTTTT; CDR3 protein: CASSLTAGASGNTGELFF; CDR3 length: 18; D gene: TRBD2; J gene: TRBJ2-2; clone size: .; V gene: TRBV7-6
CDR3 DNA: TGTGCCTGGAGGACCGCAGATACGCAGTATTTT; CDR3 protein: CAWRTADTQYF; CDR3 length: 11; D gene: .; J gene: TRBJ2-3; clone size: .; V gene: TRBV30
CDR3 DNA: TGTGCCAGCACCTACAGGGAAGCTTTCTTT; CDR3 protein: CASTYREAFF; CDR3 length: 10; D gene: .; J gene: TRBJ1-1; clone size: few; V gene: TRBV6-4
CDR3 DNA: TGTGCCAGCAGCTTGGCAGGGGAAGGCACTGAAGCTTTCTTT; CDR3 protein: CASSLAGEGTEAFF; CDR3 length: 14; D gene: .; J gene: TRBJ1-1; clone size: .; V gene: TRBV7-6
CDR3 DNA: TGCGCCAGCAGCCACCCTGGGACAGGGGGCAGGAATACTGAAGCTTTCTTT; CDR3 protein: CASSHPGTGGRNTEAFF; CDR3 length: 17; D gene: TRBD1; J gene: TRBJ1-1; clone size: once; V gene: TRBV4-3
CDR3 DNA: TGCGCCAGCAGCTTGGCTCCAACTAATGAAAAACTGTTTTTT; CDR3 protein: CASSLAPTNEKLFF; CDR3 length: 14; D gene: .; J gene: TRBJ1-4; clone size: .; V gene: TRBV5-1
CDR3 DNA: TGTGCCAGCAGCCCTACAGGCGACGGGACTTCCTATGGCGGCTACACCTTC; CDR3 protein: CASSPTGDGTSYGGYTF; CDR3 length: 17; D gene: .; J gene: TRBJ1-2; clone size: .; V gene: TRBV7-9
CDR3 DNA: TGTGCTAGTGGTTTGGATAGACAGGGCCCGCGGGAGCAGTTCTTC; CDR3 protein: CASGLDRQGPREQFF; CDR3 length: 15; D gene: TRBD1; J gene: TRBJ2-1; clone size: .; V gene: TRBV12-5
CDR3 DNA: TGTGCCAGTAGCATCTCCGGGACAAATGAGAAAAAACTGTTTTTT; CDR3 protein: CASSISGTNEKKLFF; CDR3 length: 15; D gene: .; J gene: TRBJ1-4; clone size: medium-sized; V gene: TRBV19
CDR3 DNA: TGTGCCAGCAGCCCCACTATAACCGGGACAGGCAGAGACACCATATATTTT; CDR3 protein: CASSPTITGTGRDTIYF; CDR3 length: 17; D gene: TRBD1; J gene: TRBJ1-3; clone size: .; V gene: TRBV13
CDR3 DNA: TGTGCCATCAGTCCGAGCGGCTCCTACGAGCAGTACTTC; CDR3 protein: CAISPSGSYEQYF; CDR3 length: 13; D gene: .; J gene: TRBJ2-7; clone size: .; V gene: TRBV10-3
CDR3 DNA: TGTGCCAGCAGCTTACTAGGGGGAGGGAACAATCAGCCCCAGCATTTT; CDR3 protein: CASSLLGGGNNQPQHF; CDR3 length: 16; D gene: .; J gene: TRBJ1-5; clone size: few; V gene: TRBV7-8
CDR3 DNA: TGTGCCAGTAGTACCGACCCAGACGGACAAGCTTTCTTT; CDR3 protein: CASSTDPDGQAFF; CDR3 length: 13; D gene: .; J gene: TRBJ1-1; clone size: few; V gene: TRBV19
CDR3 DNA: TGCGCCAGCTTTCTGGGGGGAGCCGCGGCCTACAATGAGCAGTTCTTC; CDR3 protein: CASFLGGAAAYNEQFF; CDR3 length: 16; D gene: .; J gene: TRBJ2-1; clone size: .; V gene: TRBV5-1
CDR3 DNA: TGCGCCAGCAGCCAAGCCGACAGGGCAACTAATGAAAAACTGTTTTTT; CDR3 protein: CASSQADRATNEKLFF; CDR3 length: 16; D gene: TRBD1; J gene: TRBJ1-4; clone size: .; V gene: TRBV4-1
CDR3 DNA: TGCGCCAGCAGCCCCGACCCTAGCATAGATACGCAGTATTTT; CDR3 protein: CASSPDPSIDTQYF; CDR3 length: 14; D gene: .; J gene: TRBJ2-3; clone size: .; V gene: TRBV4-1
CDR3 DNA: TGTGCCAGCAGCATGCAGGGGAACCTTAATGAAAAACTGTTTTTT; CDR3 protein: CASSMQGNLNEKLFF; CDR3 length: 15; D gene: .; J gene: TRBJ1-4; clone size: once; V gene: TRBV7-9
CDR3 DNA: TGCGCCAGCAGCTTAACGGGAGTGGTTAAGACCCAGTACTTC; CDR3 protein: CASSLTGVVKTQYF; CDR3 length: 14; D gene: .; J gene: TRBJ2-5; clone size: .; V gene: TRBV5-1
CDR3 DNA: TGTGCCAGTAGTTCGGGACAGGAGGGGATCAAGTCCCAGCATTTT; CDR3 protein: CASSSGQEGIKSQHF; CDR3 length: 15; D gene: TRBD1; J gene: TRBJ1-5; clone size: few; V gene: TRBV19
CDR3 DNA: TGTGCCAGCAGCGATGGAGGACGGAACTATGGCTACACCTTC; CDR3 protein: CASSDGGRNYGYTF; CDR3 length: 14; D gene: .; J gene: TRBJ1-2; clone size: .; V gene: TRBV9
CDR3 DNA: TGTGCCAGCAGTTTACTAGGGACAGGGGCGAAGGACACTGAAGCTTTCTTT; CDR3 protein: CASSLLGTGAKDTEAFF; CDR3 length: 17; D gene: TRBD1; J gene: TRBJ1-1; clone size: medium-sized; V gene: TRBV28